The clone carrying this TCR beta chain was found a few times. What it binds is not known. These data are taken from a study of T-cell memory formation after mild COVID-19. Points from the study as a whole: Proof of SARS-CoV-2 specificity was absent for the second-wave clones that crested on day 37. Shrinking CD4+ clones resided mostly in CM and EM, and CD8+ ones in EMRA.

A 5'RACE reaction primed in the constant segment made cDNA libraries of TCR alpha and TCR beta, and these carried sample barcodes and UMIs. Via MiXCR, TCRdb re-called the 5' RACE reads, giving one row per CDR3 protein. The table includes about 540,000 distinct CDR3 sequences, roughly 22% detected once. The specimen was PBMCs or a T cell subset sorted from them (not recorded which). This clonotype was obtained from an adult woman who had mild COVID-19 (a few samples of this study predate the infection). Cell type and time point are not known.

The CDR3 spells CSVGYPGQVQYEQYF. The CDR3 DNA reads as TGCAGCGTTGGATACCCCGGACAGGTCCAGTACGAGCAGTACTTC. This chain joins TRBV29-1 and TRBJ2-7, with TRBD1 matching 7 bases. Germline lookup yields CDR1 SQVTM and CDR2 ANQGSEA. Germline trimming cut 4 bases from V and 4 bases from J; bases unmatched to any gene: 13. This CDR3 spans 15 amino acids.